Sequencing of this T cell receptor (beta chain) was carried out in a study of control samples from healthy donors and cancer patients. Trimming left V 6 bases short and J 1 base short, with 12 bases between. The CDR3 consists of 14 residues. Germline assignment: CDR1 KGHSH and CDR2 LQKENI. TCRdb's copy holds only in-frame clones and misses some; the assay was immunoSEQ multiplex PCR. The data show about 410,000 clones, 90% seen once. The chain couples TRBV18 to TRBJ1-1, with D unclear. This clonotype was sampled from a middle-aged man with head and neck cancer. Material for sequencing was PBMCs. The CDR3 reads CASSSPTRNTEAFF. As DNA, the CDR3 is TGTGCCAGCTCGTCCCCTACAAGGAACACTGAAGCTTTCTTT.